A selection of T cell receptor beta chains follows, all from one sample in a study of T cell responses to AZD1222 COVID-19 vaccine. Only in-frame clones appear in the TCRdb table, and some are missing; sequencing was by immunoSEQ multiplex PCR. Among about 150,000 clones listed, 90% were seen once. The starting material was peripheral blood, obtained 28 days after the second AZD1222 dose. Receptor source: an adult who received the AZD1222 COVID-19 vaccine. Both conserved end residues are part of each CDR3. D genes are given only for firm matches. Clone size, where shown, is once, few, many, or a class for clones that have expanded.

clone size: once; V gene: TRBV5-4; J gene: TRBJ1-2; D gene: TRBD1; CDR3 DNA: TGTGCCAGCAGCACCTCGGGACAGCTCTATGGCTACACCTTC; CDR3 protein: CASSTSGQLYGYTF
clone size: many; V gene: TRBV21-1; J gene: TRBJ1-5; D gene: -; CDR3 DNA: TGTGCCACCTGTGAGGGCAATCAGCCCCAGCATTTT; CDR3 protein: CATCEGNQPQHF
clone size: -; V gene: TRBV15; J gene: TRBJ2-2; D gene: -; CDR3 DNA: TGTGCCACCAGCACGGGACTCGTCGACACCGGGGAGCTGTTTTTT; CDR3 protein: CATSTGLVDTGELFF
clone size: -; V gene: TRBV3-1/TRBV3-2; J gene: TRBJ2-7; D gene: -; CDR3 DNA: TGTGCCAGCAGCCAACAGACTTGGGGCTACGAGCAGTACTTC; CDR3 protein: CASSQQTWGYEQYF
clone size: -; V gene: TRBV28; J gene: TRBJ2-7; D gene: TRBD1; CDR3 DNA: TGTGCCAGCAGACTGACAGGGGATCCCTACGAGCAGTACTTC; CDR3 protein: CASRLTGDPYEQYF
clone size: -; V gene: TRBV28; J gene: TRBJ2-7; D gene: -; CDR3 DNA: TGTGCCAGTGGGACGGGATCCTACGAGCAGTACTTC; CDR3 protein: CASGTGSYEQYF
clone size: few; V gene: TRBV7-9; J gene: TRBJ2-2; D gene: TRBD1; CDR3 DNA: TGTGCCAGCAGCTTTGGACAGGGGTTTGTCACCGGGGAGCTGTTTTTT; CDR3 protein: CASSFGQGFVTGELFF
clone size: -; V gene: TRBV15; J gene: TRBJ1-4; D gene: TRBD1; CDR3 DNA: TGTGCCACCAGCAGAGAACGGACAGGGTTTAATGAAAAACTGTTTTTT; CDR3 protein: CATSRERTGFNEKLFF
clone size: once; V gene: TRBV15; J gene: TRBJ2-3; D gene: TRBD2; CDR3 DNA: TGTGCCACCAGCAGCGGGACTACTGGGAGCACAGATACGCAGTATTTT; CDR3 protein: CATSSGTTGSTDTQYF
clone size: -; V gene: TRBV7-7; J gene: TRBJ2-1; D gene: TRBD2; CDR3 DNA: TGTGCTAGCAGCTTTGGGACTAGCGGGAGTGAGCAGTTCTTC; CDR3 protein: CASSFGTSGSEQFF
clone size: -; V gene: TRBV13; J gene: TRBJ1-6; D gene: TRBD1; CDR3 DNA: TGTGCCAGCAGCTTAGGCCTCGCCAGGGGGTATTCACCCCTCCACTTT; CDR3 protein: CASSLGLARGYSPLHF
clone size: -; V gene: TRBV29-1; J gene: TRBJ2-7; D gene: -; CDR3 DNA: TGCAGCGTTGGGGACTGGAACTCCTACGAGCAGTACTTC; CDR3 protein: CSVGDWNSYEQYF
clone size: -; V gene: TRBV2; J gene: TRBJ2-1; D gene: -; CDR3 DNA: TGTGCCAGCGATGACAGTGGGGGGTACAATGAGCAGTTCTTC; CDR3 protein: CASDDSGGYNEQFF
clone size: -; V gene: TRBV3-1/TRBV3-2; J gene: TRBJ2-1; D gene: TRBD2; CDR3 DNA: TGTGCCAGCAGCCAAGCAGCGGGAGACTCCTACAATGAGCAGTTCTTC; CDR3 protein: CASSQAAGDSYNEQFF
clone size: -; V gene: TRBV3-1/TRBV3-2; J gene: TRBJ2-2; D gene: -; CDR3 DNA: TGTGCCAGCAGACCCTCAGGAGCAGGGAACGGGGAGCTGTTTTTT; CDR3 protein: CASRPSGAGNGELFF
clone size: -; V gene: TRBV12-3/TRBV12-4; J gene: TRBJ1-5; D gene: -; CDR3 DNA: TGTGCCAGCAGTTTCGGGCGCAGTCAGGATTTT; CDR3 protein: CASSFGRSQDF
clone size: few; V gene: TRBV30; J gene: TRBJ1-1; D gene: -; CDR3 DNA: TGTGCCTGGAGTAAGGCAGCAGCAGCTTTCTTT; CDR3 protein: CAWSKAAAAFF
clone size: -; V gene: TRBV4-1; J gene: TRBJ2-7; D gene: -; CDR3 DNA: TGCGCCAGCAGCCAAGCAGAGAGCAGTCAAGCCTACGAGCAGTACTTC; CDR3 protein: CASSQAESSQAYEQYF
clone size: -; V gene: TRBV15; J gene: TRBJ2-7; D gene: -; CDR3 DNA: TGTGCCACCAGCAGGATGACAGGTAAACCCTACGAGCAGTACTTC; CDR3 protein: CATSRMTGKPYEQYF
clone size: -; V gene: TRBV11-3; J gene: TRBJ1-6; D gene: -; CDR3 DNA: TGTGCCAGCAGCTTAGACAATAATTCACCCCTCCACTTT; CDR3 protein: CASSLDNNSPLHF
clone size: once; V gene: TRBV11-2; J gene: TRBJ1-6; D gene: TRBD1; CDR3 DNA: TGTGCCAGCAGCTCATCTACAGGGGGCCTAAACTCACCCCTCCACTTT; CDR3 protein: CASSSSTGGLNSPLHF
clone size: once; V gene: TRBV10-1; J gene: TRBJ1-4; D gene: -; CDR3 DNA: TGCGCCAGCAGTGCCAACAATAATGAAAAACTGTTTTTT; CDR3 protein: CASSANNNEKLFF